The rows below give T cell receptor beta chains drawn from one sample of a study of tumor and adjacent non-tumor tissue in lung cancer. Each CDR3 protein is one row after TCRdb ran MiXCR on the multiplex PCR reads. The sample lists 90,000 to 110,000 distinct CDR3 sequences, under 65% occurring once. Sequencing used distant non-tumor lung tissue. Receptor source: a man in his 60s with non-small cell lung cancer. CDR3s include the opening cysteine and the closing phenylalanine or tryptophan. The D gene is left open where the match is weak. Rows give clone size only sometimes, using once, few, many, or a class for an expanded clone.

d_call: NA; v_call: TRBV7-8; clone_size: NA; j_call: TRBJ2-2; cdr3_nt: TGTGCCAGCAGCCGACGACAGGCTCCGGACACCGGGGAGCTGTTTTTT; cdr3_aa: CASSRRQAPDTGELFF
d_call: TRBD1; v_call: TRBV19; clone_size: few; j_call: TRBJ2-6; cdr3_nt: TGTGCCAGTAGCCCGGGACAGGGAGGGGCCAACGTCCTGACTTTC; cdr3_aa: CASSPGQGGANVLTF
d_call: TRBD2; v_call: TRBV9; clone_size: NA; j_call: TRBJ2-7; cdr3_nt: TGTGCCAGCAGCGAGGGAGGGGACCACTCCTACGAGCAGTACTTC; cdr3_aa: CASSEGGDHSYEQYF
d_call: TRBD1; v_call: TRBV13; clone_size: few; j_call: TRBJ1-2; cdr3_nt: TGTGCCAGCAGTCGCGACAGGGCAAGTGACTATGGCTACACCTTC; cdr3_aa: CASSRDRASDYGYTF
d_call: NA; v_call: TRBV20-1; clone_size: NA; j_call: TRBJ2-7; cdr3_nt: TGCAGTGCCAGCCCGGGGGGCGCCTACGAGCAGCACTTC; cdr3_aa: CSASPGGAYEQHF
d_call: TRBD1; v_call: TRBV4-1; clone_size: many; j_call: TRBJ1-3; cdr3_nt: TGCGCCAGCAGCCAAGGGAGGGGGCCCGGAGGAAACACCATATATTTT; cdr3_aa: CASSQGRGPGGNTIYF
d_call: NA; v_call: TRBV12-3/TRBV12-4; clone_size: NA; j_call: TRBJ2-5; cdr3_nt: TGTGCCAGCCGGGCCCTCAGGTGGCTCAACCAGACCCAGTATTTC; cdr3_aa: CASRALRWLNQTQYF
d_call: TRBD2; v_call: TRBV7-9; clone_size: NA; j_call: TRBJ2-7; cdr3_nt: TGTGCCAGCAGCTTAATAGGGACTAGCGGGGGGAGCTCCTACGAGCAGTACTTC; cdr3_aa: CASSLIGTSGGSSYEQYF
d_call: TRBD2; v_call: TRBV12-3/TRBV12-4; clone_size: many; j_call: TRBJ2-3; cdr3_nt: TGTGCCAGCACCCTCGGGGGGGATACGCAGTATTTT; cdr3_aa: CASTLGGDTQYF
d_call: NA; v_call: TRBV6-5; clone_size: NA; j_call: TRBJ1-4; cdr3_nt: TGTGCCAGCAGTTATCGCAGCGGAGAGGATAGTGAAAAACCGTTTTTT; cdr3_aa: CASSYRSGEDSEKPFF
d_call: TRBD1; v_call: TRBV12-3/TRBV12-4; clone_size: many; j_call: TRBJ1-1; cdr3_nt: TGTGCCAGCAACTTCGGGACAGGTCTTATGGGGACTGAAGCTTTCTTT; cdr3_aa: CASNFGTGLMGTEAFF
d_call: NA; v_call: TRBV12-3/TRBV12-4; clone_size: many; j_call: TRBJ2-7; cdr3_nt: TGTGCCAGCAGCCAGCGAGGACCCCACGAGCAGTACTTC; cdr3_aa: CASSQRGPHEQYF
d_call: NA; v_call: TRBV11-3; clone_size: few; j_call: TRBJ1-3; cdr3_nt: TGTGCCAGTAGCTTGCGTAACTTTGGAAACACCATATATTTT; cdr3_aa: CASSLRNFGNTIYF
d_call: NA; v_call: TRBV20-1; clone_size: many; j_call: TRBJ2-5; cdr3_nt: TGCAGTGCTAGCAAGAATCCCGGGACCCTCAGTGGGCAAGAGACCCAGTACTTC; cdr3_aa: CSASKNPGTLSGQETQYF
d_call: TRBD2; v_call: TRBV7-9; clone_size: many; j_call: TRBJ2-7; cdr3_nt: TGTGCCAGCAGCTCGACTAGCGGGAGCTTGTACGAGCAGTACTTC; cdr3_aa: CASSSTSGSLYEQYF
d_call: NA; v_call: TRBV28; clone_size: NA; j_call: TRBJ1-2; cdr3_nt: TGTGCCAGCAGTTCATTATCTTGGGGCTATGGCTACACCTTC; cdr3_aa: CASSSLSWGYGYTF
d_call: TRBD2; v_call: TRBV6-2/TRBV6-3; clone_size: NA; j_call: TRBJ2-1; cdr3_nt: TGTGCCAGCAATTACGCGCCCTTGACTAGCGGGAGGGCCAAGGTGAATGAGCAGTTCTTC; cdr3_aa: CASNYAPLTSGRAKVNEQFF
d_call: NA; v_call: TRBV7-2; clone_size: NA; j_call: TRBJ2-1; cdr3_nt: TGTGCCAACAGCTTGTCTTTTGACAATGAGCAGTTCTTC; cdr3_aa: CANSLSFDNEQFF
d_call: NA; v_call: TRBV12-3/TRBV12-4; clone_size: NA; j_call: TRBJ1-2; cdr3_nt: TGTGCCAACAGTTCCCAGAGGCCGGGGGTGGGGGGCTACACCTTC; cdr3_aa: CANSSQRPGVGGYTF
d_call: NA; v_call: TRBV6-6; clone_size: NA; j_call: TRBJ1-6; cdr3_nt: TGTGCCAGCAGTTACGATCCGGGTACTAATTCACCCCTCCATTTT; cdr3_aa: CASSYDPGTNSPLHF
d_call: NA; v_call: TRBV6-6; clone_size: few; j_call: TRBJ2-7; cdr3_nt: TGTGCCAGCAACACCAGGGACGCCCTCTCCTACGAGCAGTACTTC; cdr3_aa: CASNTRDALSYEQYF
d_call: NA; v_call: TRBV29-1; clone_size: NA; j_call: TRBJ2-1; cdr3_nt: TGCAACGTTGCGATGGGGAGGGGGCAACATGAGCAGTTCTTC; cdr3_aa: CNVAMGRGQHEQFF
d_call: NA; v_call: TRBV11-3; clone_size: NA; j_call: TRBJ2-1; cdr3_nt: TGTGCCAGCGGCTTAGAGGGCGAAGAGCTGTTCTTC; cdr3_aa: CASGLEGEELFF
d_call: TRBD1; v_call: TRBV12-3/TRBV12-4; clone_size: many; j_call: TRBJ1-2; cdr3_nt: TGTGCCAGCAGTTTGGACAGGATCTATGGCTACACCTTC; cdr3_aa: CASSLDRIYGYTF
d_call: NA; v_call: TRBV12-3/TRBV12-4; clone_size: NA; j_call: TRBJ2-7; cdr3_nt: TGTGTCAGCAGTCCGGAGGTGTACGAGCATTACTTC; cdr3_aa: CVSSPEVYEHYF
d_call: TRBD1; v_call: TRBV6-5; clone_size: few; j_call: TRBJ2-3; cdr3_nt: TGTGCCAGCAGTGCAAGACAGGGCATAGATACGCAGTATTTT; cdr3_aa: CASSARQGIDTQYF
d_call: NA; v_call: TRBV7-9; clone_size: many; j_call: TRBJ1-2; cdr3_nt: TGTGCCAGCAGTTTACAAACCCCCCTACAGGACAATACTAACTATGGCTACACCTTC; cdr3_aa: CASSLQTPLQDNTNYGYTF
d_call: TRBD2; v_call: TRBV20-1; clone_size: many; j_call: TRBJ2-5; cdr3_nt: TGCAGTGCTAGGTTGACTAGCGGGAGTCCCCAGTACTTC; cdr3_aa: CSARLTSGSPQYF
d_call: TRBD1; v_call: TRBV7-8; clone_size: NA; j_call: TRBJ2-5; cdr3_nt: TGTGCCAGCAGCTTAGTTAGTTTGAGACAGGGAGATTTAGGCCAAGAGACCCAGTACTTC; cdr3_aa: CASSLVSLRQGDLGQETQYF